This TCR beta chain stems from a study of cytomegalovirus exposure and HLA in healthy donors. The V end lost 4 bases, the J end lost 5 bases, and 17 bases lay between the germline ends. The CDR3 has 16 residues. Germline V CDR1 and CDR2: MGHRA, YSYEKL. Primers: 60 Vbeta forward and 13 Jbeta reverse. Method: immunoSEQ multiplex PCR; TCRdb's copy keeps in-frame clones and lacks some. The sample carries roughly 200,000 clones, around four fifths recorded once. The chain links TRBV4-1 to TRBJ1-4; maybe TRBD1 (6 bases). This TCR was sampled from a woman in her thirties or forties in good health and CMV-seronegative. What was sequenced was PBMCs. CDR3 DNA: TGCGCCAGCAGCCGGATTGGACAGAAGGAAAATGAAAAACTGTTTTTT. This translates into CASSRIGQKENEKLFF.